Below, 31 T cell receptor beta chains from the same sample are listed, as sequenced in a study of vaccination effects on CD4 cells after COVID-19. These receptors' antigens are unknown. Antigen-specific CD4+ T cell clonotypes were called by their expansion after viral peptide-pool culture in ViraFEST. Upon completion of more than 9 days in culture, CD4+ T cells were isolated. The vaccine given was either BNT162b2 or mRNA-1273, in two doses. The protocol was immunoSEQ multiplex PCR, while the TCRdb copy is restricted to in-frame clones and leaves out a portion. The table has tens of thousands of clones, about 73% seen once. The starting material was CD4+ T cells from PBMCs cultured with HCoV-OC43 spike peptides, obtained after COVID-19 vaccination. The subset: HCoV-OC43 spike overlapping peptide pool stimulation. These receptor sequences come from a human donor who received a COVID-19 vaccine.

V is TRBV12-5 and J is TRBJ2-5, with TRBD2 identical over 8 bases. With V trimmed by 0 bases and J by 5 bases, 11 bases remained unmatched. In germline, CDR1 is LGHNT, CDR2 FRNRAP. This CDR3 contains 17 residues. CDR3 region: CASGLVAGVGIGETQYF. For the CDR3, the DNA is TGTGCTAGTGGTTTGGTAGCGGGGGTGGGGATAGGGGAGACCCAGTACTTC.

The V gene is TRBV18, the J gene TRBJ2-2, with 10 bases fitting TRBD1. Looked up from germline, CDR1 is KGHSH and CDR2 is LQKENI. This CDR3 is 18 amino acids long. V trimming: 2 bases; J trimming: 3 bases; junction bases outside the gene matches: 9. As DNA, the CDR3 is TGTGCCAGCTCACCAAATACTCCGGGACAGGGGTACACCGGGGAGCTGTTTTTT. As protein: CASSPNTPGQGYTGELFF.

The chain couples TRBV6-5 to TRBJ2-7; no reliable D call. Germline-derived CDR1 and CDR2 are MNHEY and SVGAGI. The V end was cut by 4 bases, the J end by 1 base, with 11 bases between. The CDR3 runs 14 residues. The chain's CDR3 is CASSSRVGSYEQYV. DNA of the CDR3: TGTGCCAGCAGTTCCCGTGTTGGTTCCTACGAGCAGTACGTC.

The CDR3 region has the DNA TGTGCCAGCAGCATCTTAGGAGTGACAGGCTCCTATGGCTACACCTTC. This sequence encodes CASSILGVTGSYGYTF. The V gene is TRBV28, the J gene TRBJ1-2, with D tentatively TRBD1 (6 bases). CDR1 and CDR2 (germline): MDHEN, SYDVKM. The V end was cut by 6 bases, the J end by 4 bases, with 21 bases between. The length of the CDR3 is 16 residues.

J is TRBJ2-5 and V is TRBV2; D may be TRBD2 (5 bases). The V gene lost 3 bases and the J gene lost 8 bases, with 13 bases spanning the gap. The CDR3 has 13 residues. The germline V gene encodes CDR1 SNHLY and CDR2 FYNNEI. DNA of the CDR3: TGTGCCAGCAGTGAGGGCAGACTATTAACCCAGTACTTC. It translates to CASSEGRLLTQYF.

This chain connects TRBV6-6 to TRBJ1-1; D gene unclear. Trimming pared 7 bases from V and 1 base from J, leaving 4 bases between. The CDR3 runs to 11 residues. Germline CDR1 reads MNHNY; CDR2 reads SVGAGI (reference sequence). The DNA of the CDR3 is TGTGCCAGCATCCAGAACACTGAAGCTTTCTTT. Translating it yields CASIQNTEAFF.

This clone was detected only once. The chain employs TRBV10-3 and TRBJ2-2, with 8 bases identical to TRBD1. The CDR3 covers 16 residues. V shed 0 bases, J shed 6 bases, and the junction held 6 bases outside the gene matches. CDR1 and CDR2 from the germline V gene are ENHRY and SYGVKD. The CDR3 nucleotides are TGTGCCATCAGTGAGTCGCAGGGGGCAGGGCCCGGGGAGCTGTTTTTT. Translated, it gives CAISESQGAGPGELFF.

The chain carries TRBV29-1 and TRBJ2-5; maybe TRBD1 (6 bases). This CDR3 contains 15 residues. Germline loops: CDR1 SQVTM, CDR2 ANQGSEA. V shed 5 bases and J shed 5 bases, with 21 bases lying between them. CDR3 nucleotide sequence: TGCAGCGTTCTTTCAGACAGGTTGCACACTGAGACCCAGTACTTC. Amino acids: CSVLSDRLHTETQYF.

This clone was picked up one time. The CDR3 DNA sequence: TGTGCCAGTAGTACACTTGCTAACTATGGCTACACCTTC. Protein sequence: CASSTLANYGYTF. V and J are TRBV19 and TRBJ1-2; D call uncertain. The CDR3 is 13 residues long. Germline CDR1 and CDR2: LNHDA and SQIVND (reference sequence). Trimming stripped 4 bases from V and 0 bases from J, with 6 bases between. Together with reference TRBV19 and TRBJ1-2, the CDR3 gives the full variable domain: DGGITQSPKYLFRKEGQNVTLSCEQNLNHDAMYWYRQDPGQGLRLIYYSQIVNDFQKGDIAEGYSVSREKKESFPLTVTSAQKNPTAFYLCASSTLANYGYTFGSGTRLTVV.

The chain employs TRBV19 and TRBJ2-1, with 9 bases aligning to TRBD1. V lost 6 bases and J lost 5; bases outside the gene matches: 8. Germline loops: CDR1 LNHDA, CDR2 SQIVND (reference sequence). The CDR3 consists of 15 residues. The CDR3 coding sequence is TGTGCCAGTAGACTTCCCGGGACAGGGAACAATGAGCAGTTCTTC. This translates into CASRLPGTGNNEQFF.

The count of this clone is one. V usage is TRBV5-1 and J usage is TRBJ2-3, with 9 positions matching TRBD1. CDR1 is SGHRS and CDR2 is YFSETQ in the germline V gene. This CDR3 region has 18 residues. Trimming at V came to 4 bases and at J to 2 bases, leaving 14 bases not matched to a gene. CDR3 loop: CASSTDRGHLVHTDTQYF. CDR3 in DNA: TGCGCCAGCAGCACGGACAGGGGCCATCTAGTCCACACAGATACGCAGTATTTT.

The V and J genes are TRBV18 and TRBJ1-6; 8 bases are a match to TRBD1. The CDR3 loop spans 16 amino acids. J gave up 9 bases and V 6 bases, and 13 bases lay outside the gene matches. Germline V CDR1 and CDR2: KGHSH, LQKENI. This chain's CDR3 is CASSQTQGDWASPLHF. DNA for the CDR3: TGTGCCAGCTCCCAGACACAGGGGGATTGGGCTTCACCCCTCCACTTT.

CDR3 region: CASSDTGPSTDTQYF. CDR3 DNA sequence: TGTGCCAGCAGTGATACGGGACCGAGCACAGATACGCAGTATTTT. The gene calls are TRBV2 and TRBJ2-3, with D possibly being TRBD1 or TRBD2 (5 bases each). CDR1 and CDR2 from the germline V gene are SNHLY and FYNNEI. Trimming removed 3 bases at V and 0 bases at J, with 10 bases between. The CDR3 contains 15 residues.

This clone was detected once. This chain joins TRBV18 and TRBJ2-2, with 7 bases identical to TRBD1. Looked up from germline, CDR1 is KGHSH and CDR2 is LQKENI. This CDR3 is built from 17 residues. Trimming removed 2 bases from V and 6 bases from J; junction bases left unmatched: 12. DNA of the CDR3: TGTGCCAGCTCACCAGTAACGGGACAGTTCGCTTCCGGGGAGCTGTTTTTT. It specifies CASSPVTGQFASGELFF.

The CDR3: CASSLGGGGNTIYF. The CDR3 DNA reads as TGTGCCAGCAGCTTAGGTGGTGGTGGAAACACCATATATTTT. The chain is built from TRBV7-2 and TRBJ1-3; D gene uncertain. The V end was cut by 1 base, the J end by 3 bases, with 7 bases between. The CDR3 length is 14 residues. Per germline, CDR1 SGHTA and CDR2 FQGNSA.

The gene calls are TRBV6-5 and TRBJ2-1; D possibly corresponds to TRBD1 (6 bases). V was shortened by 6 bases and J by 8 bases, with 20 bases between the two germline ends. Germline V lookup: CDR1 MNHEY, CDR2 SVGAGI. The CDR3 runs 15 residues. The chain's CDR3 is CASSFKSQGPDEQFF. CDR3 DNA: TGTGCCAGCAGCTTCAAAAGCCAGGGGCCGGATGAGCAGTTCTTC.

The rearrangement uses TRBV5-8 and TRBJ1-3; no clear D gene. The CDR3 sequence is 14 residues long. CDR1 is SGHTS, CDR2 YDEGEE, per germline. Trimming removed 0 bases from V and 0 bases from J, with 4 bases in between. The CDR3: CASSLVYSGNTIYF. CDR3 bases: TGTGCCAGCAGCTTGGTCTACTCTGGAAACACCATATATTTT. The whole variable domain, filled in from reference TRBV5-8 and TRBJ1-3, reads EAGVTQSPTHLIKTRGQQATLRCSPISGHTSVYWYQQALGLGLQFLLWYDEGEERNRGNFPPRFSGRQFPNYSSELNVNALELEDSALYLCASSLVYSGNTIYFGEGSWLTVV.

The chain combines TRBV19 with TRBJ2-5; perhaps TRBD1 as D (6 bases). V lost 3 bases and J 6 bases, leaving 8 bases between the germline ends. CDR3 length equals 12 residues. Germline V lookup: CDR1 LNHDA, CDR2 SQIVND (reference sequence). The CDR3 region is CASSIQGKTQYF. The CDR3 bases are TGTGCCAGTAGTATTCAGGGGAAGACCCAGTACTTC. The variable domain in full, with the rest retrieved from reference TRBV19 and TRBJ2-5, is DGGITQSPKYLFRKEGQNVTLSCEQNLNHDAMYWYRQDPGQGLRLIYYSQIVNDFQKGDIAEGYSVSREKKESFPLTVTSAQKNPTAFYLCASSIQGKTQYFGPGTRLLVL.

The V call is TRBV4-1, the J call TRBJ1-2, with D uncertain. The germline V gene has CDR1 MGHRA and CDR2 YSYEKL. The V end lost 1 base, the J end lost 4 bases, and 4 bases lay between the germline ends. The CDR3 is 12 residues long. CDR3 DNA sequence: TGCGCCAGCAGCCAAGGGATCTATGGCTACACCTTC. Its translation: CASSQGIYGYTF.

The chain carries TRBV6-6 and TRBJ2-3; 9 bases match TRBD2. The CDR3 sequence is 16 residues long. In germline, CDR1 is MNHNY, CDR2 SVGAGI (reference sequence). Unmatched junction bases numbered 9, after V lost 4 bases and J lost 4 bases. CDR3 protein: CASSWSAGGRADTQYF. In DNA form, the CDR3 reads TGTGCCAGCAGTTGGTCTGCGGGGGGGCGGGCAGATACGCAGTATTTT.

The V and J genes are TRBV10-1 and TRBJ2-7; D is undetermined. V was pared by 3 bases and J by 4 bases, with 10 bases between. This CDR3 has 13 amino acids. Germline loops: CDR1 WNHNN, CDR2 SYGVQD (reference sequence). The CDR3 here is CASSERPYYEQYV. The CDR3 nucleotides are TGCGCCAGCAGTGAAAGGCCATATTACGAGCAGTACGTC.

The chain combines TRBV7-8 with TRBJ2-3, with no clear D. V gave up 0 bases and J gave up 0 bases, with 4 bases separating them. Germline CDR1 and CDR2: SGHVS and FQNEAQ. The CDR3 extends over 14 amino acids. Here the CDR3 reads CASSLARSTDTQYF. CDR3 sequence (DNA): TGTGCCAGCAGCTTAGCCAGAAGCACAGATACGCAGTATTTT.

The chain links TRBV10-3 to TRBJ2-2, with unresolved D. V lost 6 bases to trimming and J lost 1 base, with 12 bases between them. The CDR3 contains 15 residues. Germline lookup yields CDR1 ENHRY and CDR2 SYGVKD. The CDR3 nucleotides are TGTGCCATCAGGCCCGAAAGTCGGAACACCGGGGAGCTGTTTTTT. Protein: CAIRPESRNTGELFF.

This clone was recorded a few times. CDR3 region: CASSLASGFYGYTF. In nucleotides, the CDR3 is TGTGCCAGCAGCTTAGCGTCGGGGTTCTATGGCTACACCTTC. J is TRBJ1-2 and V is TRBV7-2; D gene uncertain. CDR3 length: 14 amino acids. The V end was cut by 0 bases, the J end by 4 bases, with 9 bases between. Germline V gives CDR1 SGHTA, CDR2 FQGNSA.

The V call is TRBV6-5, the J call TRBJ1-3; D gene ambiguous. The CDR3 is 10 amino acids. Trimming took 9 bases from V and 7 from J, leaving 7 bases between them. Germline CDR1 and CDR2: MNHEY and SVGAGI. CDR3 DNA sequence: TGTGCCAGTGCAATCAACACCATATATTTT. It yields the protein CASAINTIYF.

The chain joins TRBV5-1 to TRBJ2-7; 8 bases fit TRBD2. The CDR3 has 15 amino acids. V dropped 2 bases and J dropped 7; count of bases not matched to a gene: 11. Germline V lookup: CDR1 SGHRS, CDR2 YFSETQ. The CDR3 nucleotides are TGCGCCAGCAGCTTCAACCCTGGCGCTAGCGGGGAGCAGTACGTC. Translating gives CASSFNPGASGEQYV.

The chain has TRBV14 and TRBJ1-2, with D possibly TRBD1 on 6 matching bases. CDR1 is SGHDN and CDR2 is FVKESK in the germline V gene. The CDR3 loop spans 15 amino acids. V shed 2 bases and J shed 3 bases, with 13 bases lying between them. CDR3 protein: CASSQQRGADYGYTF. CDR3 nucleotide sequence: TGTGCCAGCAGCCAACAGAGGGGGGCGGACTATGGCTACACCTTC.

The rearrangement links TRBV2 to TRBJ2-3, with D unclear. Between the trimmed V and J ends, which lost 6 bases and 6 bases, there was a span of 16 bases. This CDR3 spans 14 amino acids. The germline V gene encodes CDR1 SNHLY and CDR2 FYNNEI. The CDR3 DNA sequence: TGTGCCAGCAGCCCAAGGTTAGATGCTGATACGCAGTATTTT. It encodes CASSPRLDADTQYF.

The V gene is TRBV9, the J gene TRBJ2-4; no firm D call. V lost 3 bases and J 6 bases, leaving 10 bases between the germline ends. The CDR3 is 13 amino acids. CDR1 SGDLS and CDR2 YYNGEE come from the germline V gene. CDR3 protein: CASSAGPGNIQYF. CDR3 sequence (DNA): TGTGCCAGCAGCGCCGGTCCGGGAAACATTCAGTACTTC.

The V gene is TRBV18, the J gene TRBJ1-3, with no clear D. The CDR3 loop spans 14 amino acids. Germline CDR1 is KGHSH and CDR2 is LQKENI. Trimming left V 6 bases short and J 1 base short, with 10 bases between. The CDR3 reads CASSSGGSGNTIYF. Here the CDR3 DNA reads TGTGCCAGCTCTTCCGGAGGGTCTGGAAACACCATATATTTT.

The chain is built from TRBV5-1 and TRBJ1-2; 10 bases map to TRBD1. Per germline, CDR1 SGHRS and CDR2 YFSETQ. Losses at the gene ends were 2 bases for V and 10 bases for J; bases not matched to a gene: 11. The CDR3 consists of 15 residues. CDR3 DNA sequence: TGCGCCAGCAGCTTTACCCCCGGGACAGGGGTATCCTACACCTTC. Translating it yields CASSFTPGTGVSYTF.